One and the same sample provided the 30 T cell receptor beta chains below, sequenced in a study of identical twins. From the 5' RACE reads, TCRdb called clonotypes with MiXCR, one entry per CDR3 protein. Of 310,000 or so distinct CDR3 sequences listed, roughly 8.6% are singletons. The sample was also reused in another study, on yellow fever vaccine responses in identical twins.

Material: memory (CD45RO+) T cells sorted from blood. The receptors stem from a woman under 30 in good health.

V gene TRBV6-5 combines with J gene TRBJ2-3, with D possibly called TRBD1 or TRBD2 (5 bases each). Per the germline V gene, CDR1 is MNHEY and CDR2 is SVGAGI. Trimming removed 2 bases at V and 2 bases at J, with 11 bases between. The CDR3 is made up of 15 amino acids. CDR3 nucleotide sequence: TGTGCCAGCAGTTACGGGAGACAGCACACAGATACGCAGTATTTT. Protein sequence: CASSYGRQHTDTQYF.

This clonotype occurred a few times. The chain employs TRBV6-5 and TRBJ2-7; 8 bases fit TRBD1. CDR3 length: 16 amino acids. Trimming cost V 0 bases and J 0 bases; bases outside gene matches: 4. CDR1 is MNHEY and CDR2 is SVGAGI in the germline V gene. The CDR3: CASSYSGQVSSYEQYF. The CDR3 DNA is TGTGCCAGCAGTTACTCGGGACAGGTTAGCTCCTACGAGCAGTACTTC.

This clonotype was seen ten or more times. The chain combines TRBV20-1 with TRBJ1-2, with D uncertain. This CDR3 comprises 14 residues. Germline V gene sequence: CDR1 DFQATT, CDR2 SNEGSKA (reference sequence). The V and J ends lost 3 bases and 2 bases respectively, with 13 bases between them. CDR3 sequence reads: CSASDHGRNYGYTF. The CDR3 region has the DNA TGCAGTGCTAGCGACCATGGACGGAACTATGGCTACACCTTC.

This clonotype was seen a handful of times. The V gene is TRBV5-8, the J gene TRBJ1-6, with unresolved D. The CDR3 consists of 12 residues. The V and J ends lost 4 bases and 8 bases respectively, with 7 bases between them. Germline V lookup: CDR1 SGHTS, CDR2 YDEGEE. CDR3 coding DNA: TGTGCCAGCAGCCTGCCTTATTCACCCCTCCACTTT. Translation gives CASSLPYSPLHF.

This clonotype has at least ten counts. The chain joins TRBV28 to TRBJ1-6; no definite D call. Trimming pared 3 bases from V and 4 bases from J, leaving 7 bases between. CDR3 size: 14 residues. Germline V CDR1 and CDR2: MDHEN, SYDVKM. The chain's CDR3 is CASSFGRYNSPLHF. CDR3 nucleotides: TGTGCCAGCAGTTTCGGACGGTATAATTCACCCCTCCACTTT.

This clonotype was observed at least ten times. The chain uses TRBV7-3 and TRBJ2-3; a possible D gene is TRBD1 (5 bases). Trimming took off 4 bases at V and 6 bases at J, with 11 bases between the two ends. The germline V gene has CDR1 SGHTA and CDR2 FQGTGA. The length of the CDR3 is 13 residues. CDR3 amino acids: CASSSSGHDTQYF. The CDR3 DNA follows: TGTGCCAGCAGCTCCTCCGGACACGATACGCAGTATTTT.

This clonotype was seen repeatedly, ten times or more. The genes are TRBV10-3 and TRBJ1-5, with D uncertain. The CDR3 has 13 residues. In germline, CDR1 is ENHRY, CDR2 SYGVKD. Trimming shortened V by 5 bases and J by 3 bases, and 8 bases separated the two germline ends. CDR3 bases: TGTGCCATCAGTTTCGGTGACAATCAGCCCCAGCATTTT. This translates into CAISFGDNQPQHF.

The chain links TRBV6-4 to TRBJ2-3, with 8 bases aligning to TRBD2. This CDR3 region has 15 residues. V was clipped by 4 bases and J by 0 bases; unmatched bases: 3. Germline V gives CDR1 MRHNA, CDR2 SNTAGT. The CDR3 spells CASSVASGSTDTQYF. The CDR3 DNA reads as TGTGCCAGCAGTGTTGCTAGCGGGAGCACAGATACGCAGTATTTT.

V and J are TRBV28 and TRBJ1-2; D is possibly TRBD1 (5 bases). The V end was cut by 11 bases, the J end by 4 bases, with 20 bases between. CDR3 length: 14 amino acids. Germline V gene lookup returns CDR1 MDHEN and CDR2 SYDVKM. The CDR3 spells CAGSSSGRTYGYTF. DNA of the CDR3: TGTGCCGGGTCATCCTCGGGACGGACCTATGGCTACACCTTC.

This clonotype turned up a few times. The chain couples TRBV23-1 to TRBJ2-4, with D possibly being TRBD2 (6 bases). TRBV23-1 falls under the ORF class, with uncertain function. V shed 2 bases and J shed 5 bases, with 10 bases lying between them. The CDR3 covers 14 residues. CDR3 coding DNA: TGCGCCAGCAGTCAAGTGACTAGAGAAAACATTCAGTACTTC. Translation gives CASSQVTRENIQYF.

On this clonotype: Possible read error: a much larger clone is one base away. The chain employs TRBV28 and TRBJ1-1; D is ambiguous. CDR3 length: 15 residues. The germline V gene encodes CDR1 MDHEN and CDR2 SYDVKM. CDR3: CASSLAGRKNTEALF. In DNA, the CDR3 is TGTGCCAGCAGCTTGGCCGGACGCAAGAACACTGAAGCTCTCTTT.

This clonotype was seen more than once but under ten times. The chain is built from TRBV10-3 and TRBJ2-1, with 7 bases lining up with TRBD1. Germline CDR1 and CDR2: ENHRY and SYGVKD. The CDR3 loop spans 12 amino acids. The V gene end was trimmed by 6 bases and the J gene end by 7 bases; junction bases not matched to a gene: 3. The CDR3 loop is CAIRGQSNEQFF. In DNA form, the CDR3 reads TGTGCCATCAGGGGACAGTCGAATGAGCAGTTCTTC.

This clonotype appeared a few times. This sequence joins TRBV29-1 and TRBJ1-1, with D hard to call. V lost 4 bases to trimming and J lost 1 base, with 10 bases between them. Germline CDR1 reads SQVTM; CDR2 reads ANQGSEA. The CDR3 spans 13 residues. The CDR3 DNA reads TGCAGCGTTGCCTCGACGGGGAACACTGAAGCTTTCTTT. Its translation: CSVASTGNTEAFF. The full variable domain, completed using reference TRBV29-1 and TRBJ1-1, is SAVISQKPSRDICQRGTSLTIQCQVDSQVTMMFWYRQQPGQSLTLIATANQGSEATYESGFVIDKFPISRPNLTFSTLTVSNMSPEDSSIYLCSVASTGNTEAFFGQGTRLTVV.

The table lists this clonotype with many counts. The chain has TRBV27 and TRBJ2-1; 7 nucleotides line up with TRBD2. The V gene's germline CDR1 is MNHEY and CDR2 SMNVEV (reference sequence). The ends lost 4 bases at V and 7 bases at J; junction bases unmatched: 7. CDR3 length equals 14 residues. The CDR3 nucleotides are TGTGCCAGCAGTTCCCCGGGACTACGAAATGAGCAGTTCTTC. Encoded protein: CASSSPGLRNEQFF.

This clonotype has just a few counts. The CDR3 loop is CASSLQGAGGEKLFF. The DNA for the CDR3 is TGCGCCAGCAGCCTGCAGGGGGCAGGTGGGGAAAAACTGTTTTTT. The gene calls are TRBV5-1 and TRBJ1-4; TRBD1 matches at 8 bases. This CDR3 contains 15 residues. The V segment lost 4 bases and the J segment 8 bases; nucleotides outside the gene matches: 10. Germline V gene lookup returns CDR1 SGHRS and CDR2 YFSETQ.

The chain joins TRBV19 to TRBJ2-1; D tentatively reads TRBD1 or TRBD2 (5 bases each). There are 13 residues in the CDR3. Per germline, CDR1 LNHDA and CDR2 SQIVND (reference sequence). Trimming cost V 3 bases and J 10 bases, with 13 bases left between them. The CDR3 region is CASSMGESLEQFF. Written as DNA, the CDR3 is TGTGCCAGTAGTATGGGGGAGTCTTTGGAGCAGTTCTTC.

V gene TRBV20-1 combines with J gene TRBJ1-4; D is uncertain. Trimming took off 1 base at V and 11 bases at J, with 8 bases between the two ends. There are 11 residues in the CDR3. Germline V lookup: CDR1 DFQATT, CDR2 SNEGSKA (reference sequence). CDR3 region: CSARGLGKLFF. The CDR3 DNA reads as TGCAGTGCTAGAGGACTGGGGAAACTGTTTTTT.

This clonotype was observed a handful of times. The chain recombines TRBV6-1 with TRBJ2-2, with D possibly matching TRBD2 (6 bases). This CDR3 is 14 amino acids long. V was shortened by 6 bases and J by 4 bases, with 12 bases between the two germline ends. Germline loops: CDR1 MNHNS, CDR2 SASEGT. The CDR3 DNA is TGTGCCAGCAGCCCGGGACTCCTCACCGGGGAGCTGTTTTTT. It yields the protein CASSPGLLTGELFF.

This clonotype was picked up many times. V gene TRBV7-9 combines with J gene TRBJ1-6, with D possibly TRBD1 on 6 matching bases. Germline V gene data show CDR1 as SEHNR and CDR2 as FQNEAQ (reference sequence). V dropped 7 bases and J dropped 6 bases, with 16 bases sitting between them. CDR3 length: 15 amino acids. The CDR3 is CASTRGGETNSPLHF. The CDR3 DNA reads as TGTGCCAGCACCAGAGGGGGGGAAACTAATTCACCCCTCCACTTT.

The sample holds a few counts of this clonotype. This clone may be a read error of a much larger clone one base away. The V gene is TRBV2, the J gene TRBJ2-3, with D hard to call. Germline-derived CDR1 and CDR2 are SNHLY and FYNNEI. With 6 bases removed from V and 5 bases from J, the gap between germline ends came to 6 bases. This CDR3 is 11 amino acids long. The CDR3 reads CASRKGDTQYF. The CDR3 DNA is TGTGCCAGCAGAAAGGGAGATACGCAGTATTTT.

This clonotype was seen more than once but under ten times. The rearrangement joins TRBV5-1 to TRBJ2-1, with 7 bases matching TRBD2. V dropped 0 bases and J dropped 4; count of bases not matched to a gene: 4. The CDR3 spans 15 residues. Germline CDR1 reads SGHRS; CDR2 reads YFSETQ. The CDR3 here is CASSLASSGYNEQFF. The CDR3 nucleotides read TGCGCCAGCAGCTTGGCCTCTAGCGGATACAATGAGCAGTTCTTC.

This chain links TRBV20-1 with TRBJ1-2; 7 bases align to TRBD1. This CDR3 has 17 amino acids. V shed 7 bases, J shed 5 bases, and the junction held 22 bases outside the gene matches. CDR1 and CDR2 from the germline V gene are DFQATT and SNEGSKA (reference sequence). For the CDR3, the DNA is TGCAGTGTCAGGGGGGGACTGGGGGGTCAGGACTGGTATGGCTACACCTTC. This codes for CSVRGGLGGQDWYGYTF.

This clonotype was found a few times. Since a much larger clone is just one base distant, this may be a read error. The chain couples TRBV2 to TRBJ2-7, with D perhaps TRBD2 (6 bases). The CDR3 runs to 18 residues. The germline V gene encodes CDR1 SNHLY and CDR2 FYNNEI. CDR3 bases: TGTGCCTGCAGTCTCAACTCTTGGTTAGCGGCCACCTCCTACGAGCAGTACTTC. It encodes CACSLNSWLAATSYEQYF.

This clonotype occurred a few times. The genes are TRBV27 and TRBJ2-7, with D perhaps TRBD2 (6 bases). The CDR3 is 13 residues long. Germline CDR1 and CDR2: MNHEY and SMNVEV (reference sequence). V was cut by 5 bases and J by 7 bases, with 15 bases left in between. The CDR3 DNA follows: TGTGCCAGCAGTCAATCCGGGGGTACGGAGCAGTACTTC. This encodes CASSQSGGTEQYF.

This clonotype was recorded many times. This chain links TRBV12-3 or TRBV12-4 with TRBJ2-3; 7 nucleotides match TRBD2. The CDR3 sequence is 15 residues long. The V gene end was trimmed by 7 bases and the J gene end by 6 bases; junction bases not matched to a gene: 13. CDR3 bases: TGTGCCAGCATTACCCAAGCGGGATTGTCGGATACGCAGTATTTT. Protein: CASITQAGLSDTQYF.

The rearrangement links TRBV5-1 to TRBJ2-1; no reliable D call. The germline CDR1 and CDR2 sequences are SGHRS and YFSETQ. This CDR3 has 14 residues. V was trimmed by 0 bases and J by 2 bases, leaving 6 bases between them. The CDR3, as DNA: TGCGCCAGCAGCTTGGGGATGGCCTACAATGAGCAGTTCTTC. Its protein product is CASSLGMAYNEQFF.

The sample holds a few counts of this clonotype. The chain carries TRBV6-5 and TRBJ1-2, with a tentative D call TRBD1 (5 bases). The CDR3 loop spans 15 amino acids. The V gene's germline CDR1 is MNHEY and CDR2 SVGAGI. V was cut by 4 bases and J by 6 bases, with 18 bases left in between. DNA for the CDR3: TGTGCCAGCAGTTCCCATGCCGGGGGAGTAGATGGCTACACCTTC. This codes for CASSSHAGGVDGYTF.

The V and J genes are TRBV7-9 and TRBJ2-7; D gene uncertain. Germline V lookup: CDR1 SEHNR, CDR2 FQNEAQ (reference sequence). V was cut by 3 bases and J by 0 bases, with 0 bases left in between. This CDR3 is 11 amino acids long. CDR3: CASSFSYEQYV. DNA for the CDR3: TGTGCCAGCAGCTTCTCCTACGAGCAGTACGTC.

This clonotype was counted between two and nine times. This chain links TRBV7-9 with TRBJ2-4, with D hard to call. Between the trimmed V and J ends, which lost 2 bases and 6 bases, there was a span of 14 bases. CDR3 size: 15 residues. Germline CDR1 and CDR2: SEHNR and FQNEAQ (reference sequence). CDR3 protein: CASSLSSVPGNIQYF. Written as DNA, the CDR3 is TGTGCCAGCAGCTTATCTTCGGTCCCTGGAAACATTCAGTACTTC.

On this clonotype itself: This may be a read error: a much more frequent sequence differs by one nucleotide. This chain connects TRBV7-9 to TRBJ2-1; D not certain. The CDR3 runs to 14 residues. Germline V lookup: CDR1 SEHNR, CDR2 FQNEAQ (reference sequence). Here the CDR3 reads CASSLPGSYNEKFF. CDR3 coding DNA: TGTGCCAGCAGCCTCCCTGGCTCCTACAATGAGAAGTTCTTC.